What follows are 3 T cell receptor beta chains derived from one specimen sequenced in a study of blood T cell repertoires in COVID-19. The repertoire was sequenced with immunoSEQ multiplex PCR; TCRdb's copy has only in-frame clones and lacks some. The sample consists of roughly 110,000 clones, 84% of them appearing once. The material sequenced was peripheral blood. The receptors come from a woman aged 60-75 years with acute or convalescent COVID-19.

V usage is TRBV7-8 and J usage is TRBJ2-3, with D perhaps TRBD2 (5 bases). The CDR3 spans 18 residues. Germline CDR1 is SGHVS and CDR2 is FQNEAQ. Deletions cut 1 base from V and 1 base from J, with 18 bases between. The CDR3 protein is CASSLVVYGGLGTDTQYF. CDR3 nucleotide sequence: TGTGCCAGCAGCTTAGTAGTTTACGGCGGGCTGGGCACAGATACGCAGTATTTT.

The chain has TRBV5-1 and TRBJ1-2, with 9 nucleotides matching TRBD1. Trimming took 0 bases from V and 8 from J; bases not matched to a gene: 2. The CDR3 is made up of 13 amino acids. Germline values: CDR1 SGHRS, CDR2 YFSETQ. For the CDR3, the DNA is TGCGCCAGCAGCTTGGGGGACAGGGTCGGCTACACCTTC. Protein: CASSLGDRVGYTF.

The chain combines TRBV6-1 with TRBJ1-2; 9 nucleotides align to TRBD1. Trimming cost V 1 base and J 3 bases; bases outside gene matches: 3. Looked up from germline, CDR1 is MNHNS and CDR2 is SASEGT. The CDR3 loop spans 15 amino acids. In DNA, the CDR3 is TGTGCCAGCAGTGAAGATAGGACAGGGGACTATGGCTACACCTTC. It specifies CASSEDRTGDYGYTF.